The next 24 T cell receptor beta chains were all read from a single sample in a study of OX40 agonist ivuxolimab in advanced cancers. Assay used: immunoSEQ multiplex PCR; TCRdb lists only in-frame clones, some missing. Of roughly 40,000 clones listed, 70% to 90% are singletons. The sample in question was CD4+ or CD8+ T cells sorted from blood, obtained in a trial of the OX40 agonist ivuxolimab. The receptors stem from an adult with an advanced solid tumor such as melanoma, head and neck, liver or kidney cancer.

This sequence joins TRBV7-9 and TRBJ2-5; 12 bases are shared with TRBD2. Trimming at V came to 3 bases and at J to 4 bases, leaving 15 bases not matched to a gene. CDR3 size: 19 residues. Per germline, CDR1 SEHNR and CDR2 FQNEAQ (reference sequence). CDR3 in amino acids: CASSFPKFTSGRTGETQYF. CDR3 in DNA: TGTGCCAGCAGCTTCCCGAAATTTACTAGCGGGAGGACAGGAGAGACCCAGTACTTC. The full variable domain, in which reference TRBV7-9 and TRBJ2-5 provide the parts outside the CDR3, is DTGVSQNPRHKITKRGQNVTFRCDPISEHNRLYWYRQTLGQGPEFLTYFQNEAQLEKSRLLSDRFSAERPKGSFSTLEIQRTEQGDSAMYLCASSFPKFTSGRTGETQYFGPGTRLLVL.

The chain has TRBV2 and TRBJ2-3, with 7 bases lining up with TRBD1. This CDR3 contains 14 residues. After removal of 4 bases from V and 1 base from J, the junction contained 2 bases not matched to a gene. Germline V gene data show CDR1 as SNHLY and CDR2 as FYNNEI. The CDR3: CASSGDRGTDTQYF. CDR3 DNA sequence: TGTGCCAGCAGTGGAGACAGGGGCACAGATACGCAGTATTTT.

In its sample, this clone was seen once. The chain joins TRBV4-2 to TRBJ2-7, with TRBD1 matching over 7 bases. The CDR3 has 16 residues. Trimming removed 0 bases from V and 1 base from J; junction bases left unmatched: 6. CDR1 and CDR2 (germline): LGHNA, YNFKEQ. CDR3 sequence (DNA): TGTGCCAGCAGCCAAGAATCCAGGGGGACATCCTACGAGCAGTACTTC. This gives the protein CASSQESRGTSYEQYF.

CDR3 nucleotides: TGTGCCAGCAGCTCCGGGACAGACCCAGGTCAGCCCCAGCATTTT. It translates to CASSSGTDPGQPQHF. The chain couples TRBV7-9 to TRBJ1-5, with 7 bases that match TRBD1. Germline-derived CDR1 and CDR2 are SEHNR and FQNEAQ (reference sequence). The CDR3 is 15 amino acids. V was clipped by 4 bases and J by 6 bases; unmatched bases: 9.

CDR3 DNA: TGTGCCAGCAGCCCTGGCGGACAGGGGCTCAACACTGAAGCTTTCTTT. Its translation is CASSPGGQGLNTEAFF. The chain recombines TRBV9 with TRBJ1-1, with 9 bases aligning to TRBD1. J was trimmed by 2 bases and V by 4 bases; bases with no gene match: 9. The germline gives CDR1 SGDLS, CDR2 YYNGEE. The CDR3 spans 16 residues. Together with reference TRBV9 and TRBJ1-1, the CDR3 gives the full variable domain: DSGVTQTPKHLITATGQRVTLRCSPRSGDLSVYWYQQSLDQGLQFLIQYYNGEERAKGNILERFSAQQFPDLHSELNLSSLELGDSALYFCASSPGGQGLNTEAFFGQGTRLTVV.

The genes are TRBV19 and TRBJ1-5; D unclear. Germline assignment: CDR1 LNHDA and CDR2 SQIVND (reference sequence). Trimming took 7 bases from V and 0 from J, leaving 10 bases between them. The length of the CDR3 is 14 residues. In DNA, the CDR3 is TGTGCCAGTAATCCGGATTATAGCAATCAGCCCCAGCATTTT. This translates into CASNPDYSNQPQHF.

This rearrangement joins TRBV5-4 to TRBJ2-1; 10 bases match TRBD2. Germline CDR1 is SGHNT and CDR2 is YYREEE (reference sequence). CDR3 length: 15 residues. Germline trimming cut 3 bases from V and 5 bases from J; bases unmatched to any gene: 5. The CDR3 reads CASSSPGTSDNEQFF. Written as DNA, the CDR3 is TGTGCCAGCAGCTCTCCCGGGACTAGCGACAATGAGCAGTTCTTC.

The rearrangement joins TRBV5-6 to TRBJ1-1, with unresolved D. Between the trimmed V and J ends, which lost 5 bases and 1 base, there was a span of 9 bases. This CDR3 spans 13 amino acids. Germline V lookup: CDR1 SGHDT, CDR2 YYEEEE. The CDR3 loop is CASSPLPNTEAFF. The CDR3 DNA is TGTGCCAGCAGTCCCCTTCCGAACACTGAAGCTTTCTTT.

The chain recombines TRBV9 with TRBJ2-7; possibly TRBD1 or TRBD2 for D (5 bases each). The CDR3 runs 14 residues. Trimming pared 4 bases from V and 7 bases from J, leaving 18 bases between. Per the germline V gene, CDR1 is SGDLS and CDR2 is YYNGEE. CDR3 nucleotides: TGTGCCAGCAGCCCTCAGAGGGGTTCGCGGGAGCAGTACTTC. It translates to CASSPQRGSREQYF.

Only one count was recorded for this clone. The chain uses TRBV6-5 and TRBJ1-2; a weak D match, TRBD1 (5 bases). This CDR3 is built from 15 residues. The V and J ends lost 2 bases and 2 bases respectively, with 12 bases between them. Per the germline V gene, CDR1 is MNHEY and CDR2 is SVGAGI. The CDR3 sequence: CASSYGRGTNYGYTF. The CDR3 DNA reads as TGTGCCAGCAGTTACGGGCGGGGCACCAACTATGGCTACACCTTC.

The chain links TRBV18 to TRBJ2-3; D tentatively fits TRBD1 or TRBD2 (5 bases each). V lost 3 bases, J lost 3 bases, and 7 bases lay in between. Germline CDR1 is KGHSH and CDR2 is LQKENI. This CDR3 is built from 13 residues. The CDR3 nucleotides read TGTGCCAGCTCACCGGGGGTTACAGATACGCAGTATTTT. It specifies CASSPGVTDTQYF.

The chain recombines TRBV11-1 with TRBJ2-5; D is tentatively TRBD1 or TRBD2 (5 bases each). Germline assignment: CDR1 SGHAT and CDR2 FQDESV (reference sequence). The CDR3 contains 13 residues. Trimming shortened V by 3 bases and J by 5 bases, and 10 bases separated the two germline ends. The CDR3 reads CASSLSGTETQYF. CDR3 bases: TGTGCCAGCAGCTTGTCCGGGACGGAGACCCAGTACTTC.

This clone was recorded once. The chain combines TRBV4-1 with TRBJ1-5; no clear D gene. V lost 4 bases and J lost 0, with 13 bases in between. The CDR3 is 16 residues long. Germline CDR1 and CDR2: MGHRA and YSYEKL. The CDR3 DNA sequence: TGCGCCAGCAGCCTAGCAACGGCCAGTAGCAATCAGCCCCAGCATTTT. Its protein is CASSLATASSNQPQHF.

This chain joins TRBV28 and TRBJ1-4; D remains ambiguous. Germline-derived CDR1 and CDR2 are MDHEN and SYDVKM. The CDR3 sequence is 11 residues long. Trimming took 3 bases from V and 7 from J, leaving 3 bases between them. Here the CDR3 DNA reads TGTGCCAGCAGTTTCGGTGAAAAACTGTTTTTT. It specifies CASSFGEKLFF.

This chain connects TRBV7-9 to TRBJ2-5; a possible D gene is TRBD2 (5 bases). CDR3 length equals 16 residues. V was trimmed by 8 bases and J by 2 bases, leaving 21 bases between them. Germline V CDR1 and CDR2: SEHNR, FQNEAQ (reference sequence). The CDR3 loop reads CASERAGPDKQETQYF. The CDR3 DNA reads TGTGCCAGCGAAAGGGCGGGTCCGGATAAACAAGAGACCCAGTACTTC.

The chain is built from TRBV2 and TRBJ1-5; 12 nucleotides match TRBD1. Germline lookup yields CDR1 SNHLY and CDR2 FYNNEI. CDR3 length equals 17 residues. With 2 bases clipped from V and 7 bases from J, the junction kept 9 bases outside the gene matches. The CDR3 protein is CASSETGTGGSWQPQHF. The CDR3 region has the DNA TGTGCCAGCAGTGAAACAGGGACAGGGGGCTCTTGGCAGCCCCAGCATTTT.

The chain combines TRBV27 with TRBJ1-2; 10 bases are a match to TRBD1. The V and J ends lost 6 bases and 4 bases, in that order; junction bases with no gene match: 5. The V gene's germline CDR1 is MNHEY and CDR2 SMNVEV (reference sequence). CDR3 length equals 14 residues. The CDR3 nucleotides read TGTGCCAGCAGGGGACAGGGGCCGTCCTATGGCTACACCTTC. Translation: CASRGQGPSYGYTF.

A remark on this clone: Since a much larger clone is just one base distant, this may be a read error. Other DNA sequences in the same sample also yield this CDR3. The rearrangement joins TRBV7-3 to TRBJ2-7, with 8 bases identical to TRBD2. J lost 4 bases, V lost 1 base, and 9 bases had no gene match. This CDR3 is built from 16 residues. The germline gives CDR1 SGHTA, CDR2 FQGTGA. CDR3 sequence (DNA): TGTGCCAGCAGCTTAAAGGGGTTCGGCGGGGGGTACGAGCAGTACTTC. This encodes CASSLKGFGGGYEQYF.

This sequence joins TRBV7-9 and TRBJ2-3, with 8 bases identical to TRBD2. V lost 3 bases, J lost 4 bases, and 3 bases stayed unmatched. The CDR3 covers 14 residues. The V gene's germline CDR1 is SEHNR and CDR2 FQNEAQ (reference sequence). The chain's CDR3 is CASSLVLAADTQYF. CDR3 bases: TGTGCCAGCAGCTTGGTACTAGCGGCAGATACGCAGTATTTT.

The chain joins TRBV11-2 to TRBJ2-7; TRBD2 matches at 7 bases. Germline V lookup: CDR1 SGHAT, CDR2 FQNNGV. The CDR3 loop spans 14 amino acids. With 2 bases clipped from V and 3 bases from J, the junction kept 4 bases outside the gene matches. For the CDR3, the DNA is TGTGCCAGCAGCTTACTGCCGGGAGGCTACGAGCAGTACTTC. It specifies CASSLLPGGYEQYF.

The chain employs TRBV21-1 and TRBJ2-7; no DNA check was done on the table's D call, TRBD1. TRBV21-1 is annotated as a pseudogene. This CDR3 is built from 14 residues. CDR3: CASSKRGQGYEQYF. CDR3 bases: TGTGCCAGCAGCAAAAGGGGACAGGGCTACGAGCAGTACTTC.

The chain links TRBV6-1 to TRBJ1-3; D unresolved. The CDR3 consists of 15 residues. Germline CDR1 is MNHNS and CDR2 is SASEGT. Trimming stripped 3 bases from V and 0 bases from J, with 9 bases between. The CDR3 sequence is CASSDGQFSGNTIYF. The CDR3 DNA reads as TGTGCCAGCAGTGACGGGCAGTTCTCTGGAAACACCATATATTTT.

CDR3 bases: TGTGCCAGCAGCTTCGCGGGGGGCCGTTCCTACGAGCAGTACTTC. This codes for CASSFAGGRSYEQYF. This chain links TRBV7-2 with TRBJ2-7; TRBD2 matches 8 bases. Germline V CDR1 and CDR2: SGHTA, FQGNSA. The CDR3 spans 15 residues. V was clipped by 3 bases and J by 1 base; unmatched bases: 5.

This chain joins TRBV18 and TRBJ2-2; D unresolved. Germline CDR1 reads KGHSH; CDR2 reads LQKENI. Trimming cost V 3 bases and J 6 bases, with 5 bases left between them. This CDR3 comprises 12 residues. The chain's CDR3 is CASSPIPGELFF. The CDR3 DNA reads TGTGCCAGCTCACCTATACCCGGGGAGCTGTTTTTT.